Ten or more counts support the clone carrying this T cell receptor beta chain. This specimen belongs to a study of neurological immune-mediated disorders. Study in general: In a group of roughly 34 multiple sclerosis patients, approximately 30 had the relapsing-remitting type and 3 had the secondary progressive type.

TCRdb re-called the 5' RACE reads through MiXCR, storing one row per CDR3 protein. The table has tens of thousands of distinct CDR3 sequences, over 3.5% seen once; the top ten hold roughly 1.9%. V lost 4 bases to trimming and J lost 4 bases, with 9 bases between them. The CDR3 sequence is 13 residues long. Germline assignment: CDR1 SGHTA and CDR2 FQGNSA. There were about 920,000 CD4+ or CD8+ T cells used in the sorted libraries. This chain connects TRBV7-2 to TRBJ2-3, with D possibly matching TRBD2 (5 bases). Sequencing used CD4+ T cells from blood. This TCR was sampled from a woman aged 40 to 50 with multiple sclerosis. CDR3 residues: CASSSARADTQYF. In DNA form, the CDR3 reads TGTGCCAGCAGCTCAGCGAGGGCAGATACGCAGTATTTT.